The TCR beta chain described here comes from a study of blood T cells in healthy people across ages. The draw of peripheral blood yielded approximately 10 milliliters from each donor. This clonotype was seen many times. A second PCR, run for roughly 7 to 12 cycles, used a sample-barcoded 5' primer plus a J-beta primer mix. TCRdb reprocessed the 5' RACE reads via MiXCR and lists one record per CDR3 protein. The table has around 1,000,000 distinct CDR3 sequences, roughly a quarter seen once. The V gene lost 3 bases and the J gene lost 4 bases, with 6 bases spanning the gap. Germline V gives CDR1 SGHTA, CDR2 FQGNSA. CDR3 length equals 12 residues. The sample was also reused in another study, on T cells of mothers and their children.

Sequenced sample: blood. The TCR originated in a girl between 2 and 10 years old in good health. The chain uses TRBV7-2 and TRBJ1-1; D call uncertain. CDR3 sequence (DNA): TGTGCCAGCAGCTTTTGGGGCACTGAAGCTTTCTTT. Translated, it gives CASSFWGTEAFF.